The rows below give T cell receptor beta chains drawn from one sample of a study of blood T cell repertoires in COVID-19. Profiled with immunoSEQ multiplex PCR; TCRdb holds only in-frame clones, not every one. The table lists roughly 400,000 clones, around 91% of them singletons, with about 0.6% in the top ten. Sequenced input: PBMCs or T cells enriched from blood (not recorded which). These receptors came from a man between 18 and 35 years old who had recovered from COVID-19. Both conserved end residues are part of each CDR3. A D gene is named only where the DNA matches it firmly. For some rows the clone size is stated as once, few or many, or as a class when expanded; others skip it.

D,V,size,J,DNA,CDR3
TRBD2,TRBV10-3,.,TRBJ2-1,TGTGCCATCAGTGAGCGTCTAGCGGGGGACGTTGAGCAGTTCTTC,CAISERLAGDVEQFF
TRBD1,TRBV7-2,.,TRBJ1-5,TGTGCCAGCAGCTTCGACAGGGACCAGCCCCAGCATTTT,CASSFDRDQPQHF
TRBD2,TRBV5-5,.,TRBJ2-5,TGTGCCAGCACCCCACTCGGGGGACTAGCGGGACAAGAGACCCAGTACTTC,CASTPLGGLAGQETQYF
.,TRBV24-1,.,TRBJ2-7,TGTGCCACCAGTGAGCGGACAGACGAGCAGTACTTC,CATSERTDEQYF
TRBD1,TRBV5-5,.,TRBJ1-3,TGTGCCAGCAGCCGTAGGGCCGGGACAGAAGGAAACACCATATATTTT,CASSRRAGTEGNTIYF
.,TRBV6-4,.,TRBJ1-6,TGTGCCAGCAGTGACGGAGGGGTCCCTAATTCACCCCTCCACTTT,CASSDGGVPNSPLHF
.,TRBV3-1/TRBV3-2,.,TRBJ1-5,TGTGCCAGCAGCCAAGGCGGGGGTAAGGGCAATCAGCCCCAGCATTTT,CASSQGGGKGNQPQHF
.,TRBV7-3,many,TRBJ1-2,TGTGCCAGCAGCGGCGACAGGTACTCCTATGGCTACACCTTC,CASSGDRYSYGYTF
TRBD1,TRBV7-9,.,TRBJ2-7,TGTGCCAGCAGCCTCCGACAGGGTGGTGACGAGCAGTACTTC,CASSLRQGGDEQYF
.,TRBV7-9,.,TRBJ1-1,TGTGCCAGCAGCTCAGGACAGAAATACACTGAAGCTTTCTTT,CASSSGQKYTEAFF
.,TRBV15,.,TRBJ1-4,TGTGCCACCAGCAGAGAGGGCCACAGAAATGAAAAACTGTTTTTT,CATSREGHRNEKLFF
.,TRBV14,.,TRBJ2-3,TGTGCCAGCAAACCAGGACACAAAACAGATACGCAGTATTTT,CASKPGHKTDTQYF
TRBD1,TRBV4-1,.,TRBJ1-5,TGCGCCAGCAGCCCTGGGACAGTCCGCAATCAGCCCCAGCATTTT,CASSPGTVRNQPQHF
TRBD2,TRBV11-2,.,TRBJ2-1,TGTGCCAGCAAGGGACTAGCGAGCAATGAGCAGTTCTTC,CASKGLASNEQFF
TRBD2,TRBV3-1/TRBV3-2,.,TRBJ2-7,TGTGCCAGCAGCCAACTAGCGGCCCCCTACGAGCAGTACTTC,CASSQLAAPYEQYF
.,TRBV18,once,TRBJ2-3,TGTGCCAGCCGCGCGGCAGCTAGCACAGATACGCAGTATTTT,CASRAAASTDTQYF
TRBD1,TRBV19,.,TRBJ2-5,TGTGCCAGTAGTCGGGACAGGGTGGAGACCCAGTACTTC,CASSRDRVETQYF
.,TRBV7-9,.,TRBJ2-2,TGTGCCAGCAGCCGTGAAGTTGCAGGGAACACCGGGGAGCTGTTTTTT,CASSREVAGNTGELFF
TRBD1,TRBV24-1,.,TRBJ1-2,TGTGCCACCAGTGCCGGCAGGGGGCGAGGCTATGGCTACACCTTC,CATSAGRGRGYGYTF
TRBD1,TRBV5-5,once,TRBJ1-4,TGTGCCAGCAGCTCCTCAGCCGGGACAGGGGGTGAAAAACTGTTTTTT,CASSSSAGTGGEKLFF
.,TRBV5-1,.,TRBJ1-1,TGCGCCAGCAGCTTGGCCGGGCGGGGCACTGAAGCTTTCTTT,CASSLAGRGTEAFF
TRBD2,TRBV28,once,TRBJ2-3,TGTGCCAGCAGTTCTAGCGGGAGAGGCACAGATACGCAGTATTTT,CASSSSGRGTDTQYF
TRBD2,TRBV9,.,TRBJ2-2,TGTGCCAGCAGCGAACCCTTCGCGGGGGGGAGGACCGGGGAGCTGTTTTTT,CASSEPFAGGRTGELFF
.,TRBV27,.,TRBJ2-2,TGTGCCAGCAGTCAGAACAGGGGGGAGCTGTTTTTT,CASSQNRGELFF
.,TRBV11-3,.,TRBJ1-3,TGTGCCAGCAGCTTAGGTATCGGAAACACCATATATTTT,CASSLGIGNTIYF
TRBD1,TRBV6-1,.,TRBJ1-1,TGTGCCAGCAGTGGAAGGGGGCGCGGGGTTGACACTGAAGCTTTCTTT,CASSGRGRGVDTEAFF
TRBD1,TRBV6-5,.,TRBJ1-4,TGTGCCAGCACATCCGGGACAGGCGATGAAAAACTGTTTTTT,CASTSGTGDEKLFF
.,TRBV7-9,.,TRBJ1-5,TGTGCCAGCAGCTTTTTACAGGAGCCCGGGCAGCCCCAGCATTTT,CASSFLQEPGQPQHF
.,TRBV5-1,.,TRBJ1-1,TGCGCCAGCAGCTCGCAGGCGATGAACACTGAAGCTTTCTTT,CASSSQAMNTEAFF
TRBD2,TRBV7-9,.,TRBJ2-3,TGTGCCAGCAGCGCCTCTAGCGGGGATACGCAGTATTTT,CASSASSGDTQYF
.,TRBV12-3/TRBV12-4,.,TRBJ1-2,TGTGCCAGCAGTTTTGGCAGGGACTATGGCTACACCTTC,CASSFGRDYGYTF
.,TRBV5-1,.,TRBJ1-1,TGCGCCAGCAGCTTGGAAGAGGGGGGGCGAGCTTTCTTT,CASSLEEGGRAFF
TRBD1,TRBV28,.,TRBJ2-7,TGTGCCAGCAGTGGGACAGGGGGGAGGTACGAGCAGTACTTC,CASSGTGGRYEQYF
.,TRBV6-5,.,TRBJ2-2,TGTGCCAGCAGGCCAATGCGAGGCACCGGGGAGCTGTTTTTT,CASRPMRGTGELFF
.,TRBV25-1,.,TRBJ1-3,TGTGCCAGCAGTGAAATGGGAGGGTCTCCTGGAAACACCATATATTTT,CASSEMGGSPGNTIYF
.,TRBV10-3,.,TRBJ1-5,TGTGCCATCAGCCAGAAAGGGAGGTCGGGCAATCAGCCCCAGCATTTT,CAISQKGRSGNQPQHF
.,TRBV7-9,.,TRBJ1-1,TGTGCCAGCAGACAACAGAACACTGAAGCTTTCTTT,CASRQQNTEAFF
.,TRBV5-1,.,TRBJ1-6,TGCGCCAGCAGCGTGGTACTTGGTTCACCCCTCCACTTT,CASSVVLGSPLHF
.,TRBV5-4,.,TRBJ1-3,TGTGCCAGCAGCTTGGACTTGAGCTCTGGAAACACCATATATTTT,CASSLDLSSGNTIYF
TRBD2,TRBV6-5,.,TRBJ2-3,TGTGCCAGCAGTTACTTGGGGGAGGGCCGGAATACGCAGTATTTT,CASSYLGEGRNTQYF
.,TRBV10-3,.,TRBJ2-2,TGTGCCACCGGGGCGGGGAGAAACACCGGGGAGCTGTTTTTT,CATGAGRNTGELFF
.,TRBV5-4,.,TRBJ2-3,TGTGCCAGCAGCGGCGAGACTGTCACAGATACGCAGTATTTT,CASSGETVTDTQYF
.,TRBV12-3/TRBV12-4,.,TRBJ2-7,TGTGCCAGCAGTTTCGTTTATAACGAGCAGTACTTC,CASSFVYNEQYF
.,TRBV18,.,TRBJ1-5,TGTGCCAGCTCAACCCAGGGACACCAGGTTAGCAATCAGCCCCAGCATTTT,CASSTQGHQVSNQPQHF
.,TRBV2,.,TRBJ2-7,TGTGCCAGCAGTGACAGAAGCTCCTACGAGCAGTACTTC,CASSDRSSYEQYF
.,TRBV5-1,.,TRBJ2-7,TGCGCCAGCAGCTTGGCAGATCCATACTACGAGCAGTACTTC,CASSLADPYYEQYF
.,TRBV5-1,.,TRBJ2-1,TGCGCCAGCAGCTTAGGTAGCGGAGGGTTCAATGAGCAGTTCTTC,CASSLGSGGFNEQFF
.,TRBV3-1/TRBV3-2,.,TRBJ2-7,TGTGCCAGCAGCCAAGGTAACTACCGAGGCGAGCAGTACTTC,CASSQGNYRGEQYF
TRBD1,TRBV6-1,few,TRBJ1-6,TGTGCCAGCAGTGAGACAGGGGGGAGACCTTTGTTACCCCTCCACTTT,CASSETGGRPLLPLHF
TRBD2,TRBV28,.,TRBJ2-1,TGTGCCAGCAGTTTATGGCTAGCGGGAGTCGACAATGAGCAGTTCTTC,CASSLWLAGVDNEQFF
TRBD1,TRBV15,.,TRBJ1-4,TGTGCCACCAGCAAGGGGGCAAAGGAAAAACTGTTTTTT,CATSKGAKEKLFF
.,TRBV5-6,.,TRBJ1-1,TGTGCCAGCAGCCGACCCCCGGGACATGAAGCTTTCTTT,CASSRPPGHEAFF
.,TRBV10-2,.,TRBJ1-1,TGCGCCAGCAGTGAGCGGTCTGAAGCTTTCTTT,CASSERSEAFF
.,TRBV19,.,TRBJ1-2,TGTGCCAGTAGTACAACAGAAGCTAACTATGGCTACACCTTC,CASSTTEANYGYTF
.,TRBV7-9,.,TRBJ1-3,TGTGCCAGCAGCTTAGCGCAGGACAGACCTGGAAACACCATATATTTT,CASSLAQDRPGNTIYF